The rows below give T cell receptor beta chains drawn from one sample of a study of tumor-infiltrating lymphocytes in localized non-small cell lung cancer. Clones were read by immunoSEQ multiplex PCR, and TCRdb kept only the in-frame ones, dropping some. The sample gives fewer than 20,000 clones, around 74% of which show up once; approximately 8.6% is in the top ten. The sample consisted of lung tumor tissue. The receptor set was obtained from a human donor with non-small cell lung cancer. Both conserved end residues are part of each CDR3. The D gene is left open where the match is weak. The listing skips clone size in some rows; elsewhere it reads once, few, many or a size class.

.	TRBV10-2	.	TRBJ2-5	CASSETKTHRTQYF	TGCGCCAGCAGTGAAACAAAGACCCACAGGACCCAGTACTTC
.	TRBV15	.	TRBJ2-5	CATSAGRTQYF	TGTGCCACCTCCGCTGGTCGGACCCAGTACTTC
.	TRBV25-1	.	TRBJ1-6	CASTLDGLNSPLHF	TGTGCCAGCACCCTGGACGGCCTTAATTCACCCCTCCACTTT
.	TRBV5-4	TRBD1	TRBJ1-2	CASSSTGAYGYTF	TGTGCCAGCAGCTCAACAGGGGCCTATGGCTACACCTTC
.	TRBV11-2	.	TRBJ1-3	CASSLDRALAGGNTIYF	TGTGCCAGCAGCTTAGACCGGGCTCTCGCGGGAGGAAACACCATATATTTT
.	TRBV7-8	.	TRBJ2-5	CASSLDRDPCYGTQYF	TGTGCCAGCAGCTTAGATCGGGACCCATGTTATGGGACCCAGTACTTC
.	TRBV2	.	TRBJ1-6	CASSETRGGSPLHF	TGTGCCAGCAGTGAAACCCGGGGGGGATCACCCCTCCACTTT
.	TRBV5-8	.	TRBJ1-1	CASSQDGNTEAFF	TGTGCCAGCAGCCAGGACGGGAACACTGAAGCTTTCTTT
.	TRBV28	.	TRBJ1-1	CASERMNTEAFF	TGTGCCAGCGAGCGGATGAACACTGAAGCTTTCTTT
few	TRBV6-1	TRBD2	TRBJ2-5	CASSSGGESQETQYF	TGTGCCAGCTCTTCGGGGGGGGAGTCCCAAGAGACCCAGTACTTC
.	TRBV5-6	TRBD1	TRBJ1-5	CASSLLGQGNQPQHF	TGTGCCAGCAGCTTGTTGGGACAGGGGAATCAGCCCCAGCATTTT
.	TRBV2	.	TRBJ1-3	CASSALQGRNTIYF	TGTGCCAGCAGTGCGCTCCAGGGGAGAAACACCATATATTTT
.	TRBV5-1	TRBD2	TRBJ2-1	CASSYSGGAYNEQFF	TGCGCCAGCAGCTATAGCGGGGGGGCATACAATGAGCAGTTCTTC
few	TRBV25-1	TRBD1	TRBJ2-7	CASSWTGEQYF	TGTGCCAGCAGCTGGACAGGAGAGCAGTACTTC
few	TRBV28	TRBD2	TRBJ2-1	CASSPGTRVNEQFF	TGTGCCAGCAGCCCAGGGACTAGGGTCAATGAGCAGTTCTTC
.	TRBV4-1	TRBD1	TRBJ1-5	CASSQDHWNRGERNQPQHF	TGCGCCAGCAGCCAAGATCATTGGAACAGGGGAGAGCGTAATCAGCCCCAGCATTTT
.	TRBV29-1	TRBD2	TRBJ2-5	CSVSGGRGETQYF	TGCAGCGTTTCAGGCGGGAGGGGTGAGACCCAGTACTTC
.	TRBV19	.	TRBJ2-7	CASSAEAYEQYF	TGTGCCAGTAGCGCAGAGGCCTACGAGCAGTACTTC
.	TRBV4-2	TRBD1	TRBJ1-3	CASSLDRRGNTIYF	TGTGCCAGCAGCCTGGACAGGAGAGGAAACACCATATATTTT
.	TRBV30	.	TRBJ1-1	CACPAGAEAFF	TGTGCTTGCCCCGCCGGCGCTGAAGCTTTCTTT
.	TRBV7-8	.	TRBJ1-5	CASGGVDLQMGGNQPQHF	TGTGCCAGCGGGGGAGTGGATCTTCAGATGGGAGGGAATCAGCCCCAGCATTTT
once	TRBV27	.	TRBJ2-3	CASKDGFTDTQYF	TGTGCCAGTAAGGACGGTTTCACAGATACGCAGTATTTT
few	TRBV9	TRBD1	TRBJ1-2	CASSPWKGGSGGYTF	TGTGCCAGCAGCCCCTGGAAAGGGGGCAGCGGCGGCTACACCTTC
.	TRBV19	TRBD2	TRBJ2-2	CASSLTWTSPTGELFF	TGTGCCAGTAGTCTAACCTGGACTAGCCCCACCGGGGAGCTGTTTTTT
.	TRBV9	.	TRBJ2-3	CASSVIGALSTDTQYF	TGTGCCAGCAGCGTGATAGGGGCTCTTAGCACAGATACGCAGTATTTT